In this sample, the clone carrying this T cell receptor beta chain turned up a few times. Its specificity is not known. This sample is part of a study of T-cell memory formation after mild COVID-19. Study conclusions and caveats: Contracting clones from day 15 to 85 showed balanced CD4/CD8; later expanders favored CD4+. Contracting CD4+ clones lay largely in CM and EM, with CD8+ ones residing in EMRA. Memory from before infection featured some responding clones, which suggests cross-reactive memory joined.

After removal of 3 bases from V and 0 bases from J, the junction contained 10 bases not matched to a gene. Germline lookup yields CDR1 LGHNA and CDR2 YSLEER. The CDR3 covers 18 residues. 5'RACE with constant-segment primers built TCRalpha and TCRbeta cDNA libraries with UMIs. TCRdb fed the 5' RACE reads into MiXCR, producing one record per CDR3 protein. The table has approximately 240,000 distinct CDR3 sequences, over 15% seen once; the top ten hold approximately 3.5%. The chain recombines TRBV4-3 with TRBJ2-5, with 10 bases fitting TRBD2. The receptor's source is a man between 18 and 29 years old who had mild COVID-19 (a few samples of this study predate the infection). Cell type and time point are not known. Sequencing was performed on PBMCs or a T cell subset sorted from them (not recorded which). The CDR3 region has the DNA TGCGCCAGCAGCCAGCTAGCGGGGACTAGCGCGAACCAAGAGACCCAGTACTTC. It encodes CASSQLAGTSANQETQYF.